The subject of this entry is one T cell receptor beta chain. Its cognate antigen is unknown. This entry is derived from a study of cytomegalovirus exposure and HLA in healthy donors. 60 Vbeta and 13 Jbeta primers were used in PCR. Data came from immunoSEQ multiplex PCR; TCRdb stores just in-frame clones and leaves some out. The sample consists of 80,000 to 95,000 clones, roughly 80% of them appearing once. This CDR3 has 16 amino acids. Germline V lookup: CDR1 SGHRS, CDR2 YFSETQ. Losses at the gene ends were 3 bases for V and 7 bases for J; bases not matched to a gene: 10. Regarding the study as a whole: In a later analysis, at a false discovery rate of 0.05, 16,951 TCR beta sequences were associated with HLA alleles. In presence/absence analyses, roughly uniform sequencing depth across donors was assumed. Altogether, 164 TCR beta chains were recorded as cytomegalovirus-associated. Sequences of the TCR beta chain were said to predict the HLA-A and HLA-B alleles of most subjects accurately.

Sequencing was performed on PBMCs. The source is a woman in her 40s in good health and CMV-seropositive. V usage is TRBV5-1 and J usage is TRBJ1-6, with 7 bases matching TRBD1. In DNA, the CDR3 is TGCGCCAGCAGCTGGGGTCCGGACAGGAGGAATTCACCCCTCCACTTT. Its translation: CASSWGPDRRNSPLHF.